Listed here is a single T cell receptor beta chain. These data originate in a study of blood T cell repertoires in COVID-19. In the study overall: Sources were T cells, B-cell-depleted T cells, or PBMCs; the material itself was cDNA or gDNA.

Per the original data handling: Quantification of nucleated cells was approximated via reference gene primer amplification. The repertoire was sequenced with immunoSEQ multiplex PCR; TCRdb's copy has only in-frame clones and lacks some. The V and J calls and clone size are taken from that table; D and trimming were inferred from the DNA. The sample shows 210,000 or so clones, 92% of them seen only once. This TCR came from a man aged 30 to 45 with acute or convalescent COVID-19. Sequencing was carried out using peripheral blood.

The CDR3 DNA is TGTGCCAGCAGCGACGGCGGATTCTTCTCTGGAAACACCATATATTTT. This translates into CASSDGGFFSGNTIYF. The chain links TRBV9 to TRBJ1-3; D is uncertain. V was trimmed by 3 bases and J by 0 bases, leaving 13 bases between them. Germline CDR1 SGDLS, CDR2 YYNGEE. The CDR3 has 16 residues.